The 22 T cell receptor beta chains below come from one sample, sequenced in a study of shared clonotypes between healthy human individuals. Here immunoSEQ multiplex PCR was the method, and the copy in TCRdb shows in-frame clones only, minus some. The sample yields 2 million to 3 million clones, approximately 93% seen once. The sequenced sample was naive CD4+ T cells from PBMCs. Documented subset: CD45RA+ positively selected. The source is a man in his late teens or twenties in good health. Some clones in this sample may be carry-over from other donors' samples.

Note on this clone: The identical CDR3 is also encoded by other nucleotide sequences in the sample. CDR3 nucleotides: TGCGCCAGCAGCAGAGATGTTAATGAAAAACTGTTTTTT. It codes for CASSRDVNEKLFF. The chain employs TRBV5-1 and TRBJ1-4; no firm D call. Germline values: CDR1 SGHRS, CDR2 YFSETQ. The CDR3 consists of 13 residues. Trimming removed 4 bases at V and 4 bases at J, with 8 bases between.

The rearrangement joins TRBV4-1 to TRBJ1-4; TRBD1 aligns across 8 bases. V trimming: 4 bases; J trimming: 6 bases; junction bases outside the gene matches: 10. CDR1 and CDR2 (germline): MGHRA, YSYEKL. The CDR3 covers 16 residues. CDR3 in amino acids: CASSRQGARLYEKLFF. For the CDR3, the DNA is TGCGCCAGCAGCCGCCAGGGGGCCCGTTTGTATGAAAAACTGTTTTTT.

This clone appeared once. The rearrangement links TRBV7-3 to TRBJ1-1; D is undetermined. This CDR3 is built from 13 residues. Trimming stripped 6 bases from V and 0 bases from J, with 8 bases between. CDR1 is SGHTA and CDR2 is FQGTGA in the germline V gene. The CDR3 here is CASREGMNTEAFF. CDR3 coding DNA: TGTGCCAGCAGAGAGGGCATGAACACTGAAGCTTTCTTT.

The rearrangement links TRBV28 to TRBJ2-7; D unresolved. Germline lookup yields CDR1 MDHEN and CDR2 SYDVKM. The CDR3 spans 12 residues. V shed 10 bases and J shed 1 base, with 11 bases lying between them. CDR3 sequence (DNA): TGTGCCACAGCAGCCGGTTCCTACGAGCAGTACTTC. Translating it yields CATAAGSYEQYF.

This clone was counted once. This chain joins TRBV28 and TRBJ2-7, with D unclear. Between the trimmed V and J ends, which lost 5 bases and 2 bases, there was a span of 16 bases. Germline V gene lookup returns CDR1 MDHEN and CDR2 SYDVKM. The CDR3 sequence is 15 residues long. CDR3: CASSAPGGRAYEQYF. The DNA of the CDR3 is TGTGCCAGCAGTGCCCCCGGCGGCAGAGCCTACGAGCAGTACTTC.

This clone was seen just once. Other DNA sequences of this sample code for an identical CDR3. The rearrangement joins TRBV7-2 to TRBJ1-1; D unresolved. CDR3 size: 12 residues. The V gene's germline CDR1 is SGHTA and CDR2 FQGNSA. V was cut by 5 bases and J by 5 bases, with 9 bases left in between. The CDR3: CASSLVVTEAFF. The CDR3 bases are TGTGCCAGCAGCCTAGTGGTAACTGAAGCTTTCTTT.

The chain combines TRBV14 with TRBJ2-7, with 9 nucleotides matching TRBD1. There are 14 residues in the CDR3. The V gene's germline CDR1 is SGHDN and CDR2 FVKESK. The J segment lost 4 bases and the V segment lost 4 bases, leaving 5 bases of the junction unmatched. CDR3 sequence (DNA): TGTGCCAGCAGCCGAGGACAGGGGACTTACGAGCAGTACTTC. It yields the protein CASSRGQGTYEQYF.

This chain connects TRBV6-5 to TRBJ2-5; D perhaps matches TRBD1 (5 bases). The J call may not be correct, given that the DNA end is closer to TRBJ2-7. The CDR3 contains 14 residues. Germline assignment: CDR1 MNHEY and CDR2 SVGAGI. The CDR3 DNA reads as TGTGCCAGCAGTTCCCGGACACATCCCTACGAGCAGTACTTC. Protein: CASSSRTHPYEQYF.

This clone was recorded a few times. Other DNA sequences in the sample encode the same CDR3. V usage is TRBV5-1 and J usage is TRBJ1-1; D unclear. Looked up from germline, CDR1 is SGHRS and CDR2 is YFSETQ. This CDR3 has 14 residues. The germline V and J ends were trimmed by 0 bases and 1 base, with 7 bases remaining between them. For the CDR3, the DNA is TGCGCCAGCAGCTTGGGGCCGGGGAACACTGAAGCTTTCTTT. Protein: CASSLGPGNTEAFF. The full variable domain, rest sourced from reference TRBV5-1 and TRBJ1-1, is KAGVTQTPRYLIKTRGQQVTLSCSPISGHRSVSWYQQTPGQGLQFLFEYFSETQRNKGNFPGRFSGRQFSNSRSEMNVSTLELGDSALYLCASSLGPGNTEAFFGQGTRLTVV.

The J gene is TRBJ1-2, the V gene TRBV30; D gene ambiguous. Germline CDR1 is GTSNPN and CDR2 is SVGIG (reference sequence). V lost 5 bases and J 9 bases, leaving 16 bases between the germline ends. The CDR3 is 12 residues long. CDR3 coding DNA: TGTGCCTGGGCATCTCCCGGGTTTCGCTACACCTTC. Its protein product is CAWASPGFRYTF.

The V call is TRBV7-2, the J call TRBJ2-1; 12 bases line up with TRBD2. The germline gives CDR1 SGHTA, CDR2 FQGNSA. V gave up 6 bases and J gave up 6 bases; unmatched junction bases: 3. The CDR3 has 14 amino acids. CDR3 protein: CASSGLAGSNEQFF. Written as DNA, the CDR3 is TGTGCCAGCAGTGGACTAGCGGGAAGCAATGAGCAGTTCTTC.

Worth noting for this clone: The sample has other DNA sequences that encode this CDR3 too. The genes are TRBV9 and TRBJ1-5; 9 positions match TRBD1. This CDR3 is built from 14 residues. The V gene end was trimmed by 2 bases and the J gene end by 4 bases; junction bases not matched to a gene: 1. The V gene's germline CDR1 is SGDLS and CDR2 YYNGEE. The CDR3 DNA follows: TGTGCCAGCAGCGTTGGACAGGGGAATCAGCCCCAGCATTTT. It codes for CASSVGQGNQPQHF. The full variable domain, with the rest looked up from reference TRBV9 and TRBJ1-5, is DSGVTQTPKHLITATGQRVTLRCSPRSGDLSVYWYQQSLDQGLQFLIQYYNGEERAKGNILERFSAQQFPDLHSELNLSSLELGDSALYFCASSVGQGNQPQHFGDGTRLSIL.

The gene calls are TRBV28 and TRBJ1-2, with 8 bases lining up with TRBD1. This CDR3 comprises 15 residues. After removal of 6 bases from V and 3 bases from J, the junction contained 9 bases not matched to a gene. From germline, CDR1 is MDHEN and CDR2 SYDVKM. The CDR3, as DNA: TGTGCCAGCAGAGATTCAACAGGGGGATACTATGGCTACACCTTC. Protein product: CASRDSTGGYYGYTF.

CDR3 DNA: TGCGCCAGCCGAGATAGTGGGTTGACCGGGGAGCTGTTTTTT. It yields the protein CASRDSGLTGELFF. The chain couples TRBV5-1 to TRBJ2-2; D gene unclear. CDR3 length: 14 amino acids. Deletions cut 7 bases from V and 5 bases from J, with 15 bases between. Germline-derived CDR1 and CDR2 are SGHRS and YFSETQ.

This clone was detected once. In nucleotides, the CDR3 is TGTGCCAGCAGTTCGAACCCGGGCCCCTATCAGCACACTGAAGCTTTCTTT. Its translation: CASSSNPGPYQHTEAFF. The chain joins TRBV27 to TRBJ1-1; no definite D call. V was trimmed by 4 bases and J by 3 bases, leaving 21 bases between them. The CDR3 extends over 17 amino acids. In germline, CDR1 is MNHEY, CDR2 SMNVEV (reference sequence).

This chain connects TRBV5-1 to TRBJ2-5; D possibly uses TRBD1 or TRBD2 (5 bases each). With 7 bases removed from V and 5 bases from J, the gap between germline ends came to 15 bases. CDR1 and CDR2 (germline): SGHRS, YFSETQ. The CDR3 has 13 residues. DNA of the CDR3: TGCGCCAGCTTGGGGGAAAGCGGTGAGACCCAGTACTTC. As protein: CASLGESGETQYF.

This clone was observed once. V is TRBV9 and J is TRBJ2-2; 7 bases fit TRBD2. V trimming: 0 bases; J trimming: 2 bases; junction bases outside the gene matches: 7. Germline V gene lookup returns CDR1 SGDLS and CDR2 YYNGEE. The CDR3 sequence is 17 residues long. The CDR3, as DNA: TGTGCCAGCAGCGTAGGGTTACTAGCGCCAAACACCGGGGAGCTGTTTTTT. Encoded protein: CASSVGLLAPNTGELFF. Filled out from reference TRBV9 and TRBJ2-2, the complete variable domain reads DSGVTQTPKHLITATGQRVTLRCSPRSGDLSVYWYQQSLDQGLQFLIQYYNGEERAKGNILERFSAQQFPDLHSELNLSSLELGDSALYFCASSVGLLAPNTGELFFGEGSRLTVL.

V usage is TRBV2 and J usage is TRBJ2-7, with 8 bases fitting TRBD2. The germline V gene has CDR1 SNHLY and CDR2 FYNNEI. Unmatched junction bases numbered 6, after V lost 5 bases and J lost 3 bases. The length of the CDR3 is 14 residues. CDR3 residues: CASSTGLADYEQYF. In DNA form, the CDR3 reads TGTGCCAGCAGTACAGGACTAGCTGACTACGAGCAGTACTTC.

V is TRBV11-3 and J is TRBJ2-2; 9 positions agree with TRBD1. Unmatched junction bases numbered 3, after V lost 5 bases and J lost 2 bases. Germline V gene data show CDR1 as SGHNT and CDR2 as YENEEA. The CDR3 runs 15 residues. The CDR3 loop is CASSEGQGNTGELFF. The CDR3 DNA is TGTGCCAGCAGCGAGGGACAGGGTAACACCGGGGAGCTGTTTTTT.

The CDR3 here is CAISDFSGRETQYF. The CDR3 DNA is TGTGCCATCAGTGACTTTAGCGGGAGGGAGACCCAGTACTTC. The chain links TRBV10-3 to TRBJ2-5; 10 bases are a match to TRBD2. The CDR3 consists of 14 residues. From germline, CDR1 is ENHRY and CDR2 SYGVKD. Trimming took 3 bases from V and 5 from J; bases not matched to a gene: 3.

V gene TRBV10-3 combines with J gene TRBJ2-1; the D gene is possibly TRBD2 (6 bases). The CDR3 has 14 residues. Trimming left V 0 bases short and J 9 bases short, with 12 bases between. Germline lookup yields CDR1 ENHRY and CDR2 SYGVKD. The CDR3 spells CAISESAGNGEQFF. CDR3 bases: TGTGCCATCAGTGAGTCCGCGGGGAACGGTGAGCAGTTCTTC.

The V and J genes are TRBV27 and TRBJ2-7; 7 bases agree with TRBD1. CDR3 length: 18 amino acids. Trimming at V came to 5 bases and at J to 2 bases, leaving 18 bases not matched to a gene. The germline CDR1 and CDR2 sequences are MNHEY and SMNVEV (reference sequence). CDR3 in DNA: TGTGCCAGCAGTCGATTTTTCCCAAACAGGGGTTTGGCCTACGAGCAGTACTTC. Translating gives CASSRFFPNRGLAYEQYF.